The source of this T cell receptor beta chain is a study of cytomegalovirus exposure and HLA in healthy donors. Study context: An early data release held around 80 million unique TCRs from HLA-typed donors.

V was pared by 1 base and J by 4 bases, with 7 bases of the junction left unmatched. CDR1 is SGHTA, CDR2 FQGNSA, per germline. This CDR3 is built from 16 residues. Study-wide results and caveats: The listing of roughly 160 TCR beta chains classed them as cytomegalovirus-associated.

The primer mix had 60 Vbeta and 13 Jbeta primers. Clones were sequenced by immunoSEQ multiplex PCR, and TCRdb holds only the in-frame ones, with some missing. The table has hundreds of thousands of clones, 70% to 85% seen once; the top ten hold about 0.6%. With regard to this clone: Its antigen is not known.

The V call is TRBV7-2, the J call TRBJ2-1; 7 bases are shared with TRBD1. This TCR derives from a woman aged 40 to 50 in good health and CMV-seronegative. Sequencing used PBMCs. CDR3 amino acids: CASSLVSGQVYNEQFF. DNA of the CDR3: TGTGCCAGCAGCTTAGTGTCCGGACAGGTGTACAATGAGCAGTTCTTC.